This TCR beta chain is drawn from a study of shared clonotypes between healthy human individuals (dated by TCRdb to 2019 to 2021). Concerning the study at large: The cohort included three men and a couple of women between 18 and 49 years of age. For each donor, CD4 naive and CD4 memory were each run on three plates, CD8 naive on two plates, and CD8 memory on one plate. The study deeply sequenced blood TCR repertoires of about 5 healthy adults to estimate repertoire size and the extent of clonotype sharing between individuals. Libraries were prepared and TCR repertoires were sequenced by different laboratories using diverse techniques, in order to increase sequencing depth and limit assay-specific biases. Leukapheresis yielded between about 0.8 and 8.9 billion PBMCs per donor.

This clone has just a few counts. The antigen this receptor binds is unknown. No much larger clone is present one base from it, and per-base qualities are unavailable. General conclusions and limits of the study: Pairwise subsampling indicated that sequencing depth was expected to affect the degree of clonotype sharing among donors. Larger estimated clonotype richness was generally found for naive subsets than for memory subsets. Clonotypes shared by all four sorted-subset donors showed higher generation probabilities than non-shared clonotypes. Sharing across several donors was observed for around 5% of naive CD4, 3% to 4% of naive CD8, over 2% of memory CD4, and around 0.4% of memory CD8 clonotypes. Sampling was limited to blood, and TCR repertoires in tissue likely differ from TCR repertoires in blood. Because the study included only a small number of donors, the genetic and exposure-history diversity represented was limited. Rarefaction of sorted-subset datasets indicated incomplete sequencing despite the large sequencing depth.

The donors were healthy, HIV-negative adults with no recently reported acute infections or vaccinations. All donors were Caucasian adults living in Nashville, Tennessee, USA. The CD8 memory samples were a combination of magnetically selected CD45RO+ cells and CCR7-negative CD45RA+ effector memory (TemRA) cells. After blood collection by leukapheresis, PBMCs were isolated using Ficoll-Histopaque density gradient centrifugation and then cryopreserved in the vapor phase of liquid nitrogen. Analytical flow cytometry was used to check the purity and quantity of each magnetically sorted T cell population. Genomic DNA was isolated from each sorted fraction and quantified by UV absorbance on a Nanodrop 2000c. At the junction V is shortened by 1 base and J by 4 bases, with 12 bases in between. The germline V gene encodes CDR1 SGHKS and CDR2 YYEKEE (reference sequence). From the cysteine up to the phenylalanine, the CDR3 has a length of 15 residues. The read is trimmed to its CDR3 DNA, 45 bases read in frame from base 1.

Using the deep immunoSEQ assay, multiplex PCR amplified TCR CDR3 regions from genomic DNA. For each cell subset, the extracted genomic DNA was distributed evenly across all wells of several immunoSEQ 96-well plates, and each plate served as one replicate. For sorted subsets, roughly 0.2 ug genomic DNA, equal to 25,000 to 35,000 T cell genomes, was loaded into each replicate PCR. The purified libraries were quantified using a Qubit 3.0 fluorometer, sized with a Bioanalyzer 2100, and then quantified again using the KAPA Library Quantification kit. Each immunoSEQ 96-well plate was sequenced on its own single-read 150-cycle Illumina NextSeq 550 flow cell. Per the authors' processing: The immunoSEQ output contained only junctional sequences without quality scores, so filtering could not match that applied to full-length reads. Sequences were annotated with PyIR, a Python wrapper for IgBLAST v1.9, using IMGT germline references to assign V/J genes and CDR3. Reads were removed for weak V/J assignments (E-value above 1e-6), missing CDR3, stop codons, out-of-frame junctions, or ambiguous translated residues. V3J clonotypes were defined as sequences sharing an identical inferred V gene, J gene, and CDR3 amino acid sequence. Percentage overlap between repertoires was calculated by dividing the number of shared unique clonotypes by the size of the smaller repertoire. Repertoire richness was assessed with RTK rarefaction, the Chao1 estimator, and Recon v2.1 estimates of unobserved clonotypes. Generation probabilities for all TCRbeta clonotypes obtained by the gDNA method from several donors were computed using OLGA. TCRdb limited this immuneACCESS table to in-frame rearrangements with V and J called. A share of clones is missing; checked studies link under half to unresolved V genes, and the rest is unexplained. V and J calls and clone size are those listed in that table; D and trimming were worked out from the DNA. The sample profile shows about 120,000 clones; around 73% of them were found once. The ten largest make up 20% to 25% of the sample.

This clonotype was sampled from a woman under 40 in good health. The chain couples TRBV5-5 to TRBJ1-3; the D gene lacks a confident call. Sequenced input: memory CD8+ T cells sorted from blood. The cell subset or site label corresponds to: CD45RO+ cells pooled with CCR7-negative TemRA cells. The CDR3 in this case is CASSLNQSPGNTIYF. The base sequence is TGTGCCAGCAGCTTGAATCAGAGCCCAGGAAACACCATATATTTT.